These 16 T cell receptor beta chains came from one sample sequenced in a study of blood T cell repertoires in COVID-19. TCRdb's copy holds only in-frame clones and misses some; the assay was immunoSEQ multiplex PCR. The sample has 65,000 or so clones, approximately 80% seen once. Sequencing input: peripheral blood. These receptors came from a human donor in a cohort sampled during active COVID-19.

This CDR3 reads CASRLREAGLEQFF. The CDR3 coding sequence is TGTGCCAGCAGGTTGCGGGAGGCAGGGCTTGAGCAGTTCTTC. The chain joins TRBV2 to TRBJ2-1; TRBD2 aligns across 8 bases. Germline assignment: CDR1 SNHLY and CDR2 FYNNEI. V shed 6 bases and J 9 bases; nucleotides not matched to a gene: 10. The CDR3 runs to 14 residues.

This clone was observed once. The DNA of the CDR3 is TGTGCCAGCAGTGAAGTCCCCAGGGGCCTAGATGGCTACACCTTC. This gives the protein CASSEVPRGLDGYTF. The chain joins TRBV2 to TRBJ1-2; tentatively, D is TRBD1 (6 bases). Germline CDR1 and CDR2: SNHLY and FYNNEI. The CDR3 is made up of 15 amino acids. V was cut by 1 base and J by 6 bases, with 15 bases left in between.

The chain joins TRBV7-2 to TRBJ2-7, with 9 bases aligning to TRBD2. This CDR3 spans 14 amino acids. Germline V gene data show CDR1 as SGHTA and CDR2 as FQGNSA. Germline trimming cut 5 bases from V and 3 bases from J; bases unmatched to any gene: 5. CDR3 sequence reads: CASSNSGRGYEQYF. Here the CDR3 DNA reads TGTGCCAGCAGCAATAGCGGGAGAGGCTACGAGCAGTACTTC. Combining the CDR3 with reference TRBV7-2 and TRBJ2-7 gives the whole variable domain GAGVSQSPSNKVTEKGKDVELRCDPISGHTALYWYRQSLGQGLEFLIYFQGNSAPDKSGLPSDRFSAERTGGSVSTLTIQRTQQEDSAVYLCASSNSGRGYEQYFGPGTRLTVT.

This clone was counted only a few times. The chain recombines TRBV3-1 (or the pseudogene TRBV3-2) with TRBJ1-2; a possible D gene is TRBD1 (6 bases). V lost 1 base and J lost 5, with 11 bases in between. CDR3 length equals 14 residues. Germline V gene sequence: CDR1 LGHDT, CDR2 YNNKEL (reference sequence). For the CDR3, the DNA is TGTGCCAGCAGCCAAGCAGGGGCGTTTTATGGCTACACCTTC. It is translated as CASSQAGAFYGYTF.

The genes are TRBV30 and TRBJ1-5; D is possibly TRBD1 (6 bases). The CDR3 loop spans 14 amino acids. Germline V CDR1 and CDR2: GTSNPN, SVGIG (reference sequence). With 3 bases removed from V and 0 bases from J, the gap between germline ends came to 9 bases. CDR3 DNA sequence: TGTGCCTGGAGCGGGACAAATAGCAATCAGCCCCAGCATTTT. Its protein product is CAWSGTNSNQPQHF.

This clone has only a few counts. The rearrangement links TRBV7-2 to TRBJ2-3, with 9 bases matching TRBD2. Trimming at V came to 8 bases and at J to 1 base, leaving 7 bases not matched to a gene. CDR1 is SGHTA, CDR2 FQGNSA, per germline. This CDR3 contains 15 residues. The CDR3, as DNA: TGTGCCAGCGGGCGCGGGGGGGCCGGCACAGATACGCAGTATTTT. Amino acid sequence: CASGRGGAGTDTQYF.

The chain combines TRBV5-1 with TRBJ2-5, with D possibly being TRBD2 (6 bases). The CDR3 loop spans 15 amino acids. Deletions cut 2 bases from V and 4 bases from J, with 15 bases between. Per the germline V gene, CDR1 is SGHRS and CDR2 is YFSETQ. The CDR3 DNA sequence: TGCGCCAGCAGCTTAATGTCTGGGACTTCAGAGACCCAGTACTTC. This gives the protein CASSLMSGTSETQYF. Complete variable domain (other parts from reference TRBV5-1 and TRBJ2-5): KAGVTQTPRYLIKTRGQQVTLSCSPISGHRSVSWYQQTPGQGLQFLFEYFSETQRNKGNFPGRFSGRQFSNSRSEMNVSTLELGDSALYLCASSLMSGTSETQYFGPGTRLLVL.

The table lists this clone with a few counts. The chain links TRBV9 to TRBJ2-5, with a weak D call TRBD2 (7 bases). The V gene lost 2 bases and the J gene lost 5 bases, with 13 bases spanning the gap. The V gene's germline CDR1 is SGDLS and CDR2 YYNGEE. The CDR3 has 14 amino acids. In DNA, the CDR3 is TGTGCCAGCAGCGTTGGGGGAGGGGGTGAGACCCAGTACTTC. As protein: CASSVGGGGETQYF.

The chain is built from TRBV5-1 and TRBJ1-3; D perhaps matches TRBD1 (6 bases). From germline, CDR1 is SGHRS and CDR2 YFSETQ. The CDR3 is 13 amino acids. Trimming shortened V by 3 bases and J by 2 bases, and 6 bases separated the two germline ends. CDR3 amino acids: CASSWGPGNTIYF. In nucleotides, the CDR3 is TGCGCCAGCAGCTGGGGGCCTGGAAACACCATATATTTT.

V gene TRBV2 combines with J gene TRBJ1-5, with D perhaps matching TRBD1 (6 bases). The CDR3 is 14 residues long. The V and J ends lost 7 bases and 6 bases respectively, with 16 bases between them. CDR1 is SNHLY and CDR2 is FYNNEI in the germline V gene. The CDR3: CASNARGGGQPQHF. Written as DNA, the CDR3 is TGTGCCAGCAACGCCAGGGGAGGGGGTCAGCCCCAGCATTTT.

The chain links TRBV5-4 to TRBJ2-2; 9 nucleotides match TRBD1. Losses at the gene ends were 4 bases for V and 7 bases for J; bases not matched to a gene: 8. The V gene's germline CDR1 is SGHNT and CDR2 YYREEE (reference sequence). The CDR3 is 15 amino acids. The CDR3 DNA sequence: TGTGCCAGCAGCCCCGGGACAGGGCTAATCGGGGAGCTGTTTTTT. It yields the protein CASSPGTGLIGELFF.

The chain couples TRBV29-1 to TRBJ1-1; D not certain. CDR1 and CDR2 (germline): SQVTM, ANQGSEA. V was shortened by 2 bases and J by 4 bases, with 8 bases between the two germline ends. The CDR3 sequence is 12 residues long. The CDR3 protein is CSVENIPTEAFF. The CDR3 coding sequence is TGCAGCGTTGAAAACATCCCCACTGAAGCTTTCTTT. Full variable domain (remainder filled in from reference TRBV29-1 and TRBJ1-1): SAVISQKPSRDICQRGTSLTIQCQVDSQVTMMFWYRQQPGQSLTLIATANQGSEATYESGFVIDKFPISRPNLTFSTLTVSNMSPEDSSIYLCSVENIPTEAFFGQGTRLTVV.

The V and J genes are TRBV23-1 and TRBJ1-2; TRBD1 is a possible D gene (5 bases). TRBV23-1 is an ORF for which the function is uncertain. The CDR3 has 16 amino acids. Between the trimmed V and J ends, which lost 0 bases and 5 bases, there was a span of 16 bases. The CDR3 nucleotides read TGCGCCAGCAGTCAATCGAGTGCCGGGGACTCGTATGGCTACACCTTC. Its translation: CASSQSSAGDSYGYTF.

This chain links TRBV4-1 with TRBJ2-5; 7 bases map to TRBD1. V shed 2 bases and J 1 base; nucleotides not matched to a gene: 4. CDR1 and CDR2 (germline): MGHRA, YSYEKL. There are 15 residues in the CDR3. The CDR3 region has the DNA TGCGCCAGCAGCCAAAACAGGGGCCCCCAAGAGACCCAGTACTTC. It translates to CASSQNRGPQETQYF.

The rearrangement uses TRBV5-1 and TRBJ1-2, with D uncertain. V gave up 0 bases and J gave up 4 bases, with 4 bases separating them. Germline values: CDR1 SGHRS, CDR2 YFSETQ. The CDR3 is 12 amino acids. CDR3 region: CASSLDSYGYTF. The DNA of the CDR3 is TGCGCCAGCAGCTTGGACAGCTATGGCTACACCTTC.

The genes are TRBV11-3 and TRBJ2-3; possible D gene TRBD2, 5 bases. The V gene's germline CDR1 is SGHNT and CDR2 YENEEA. V dropped 5 bases and J dropped 2 bases, with 11 bases sitting between them. This CDR3 comprises 14 residues. This CDR3 is CASSRSGDTDTQYF. CDR3 DNA: TGTGCCAGCAGCCGTTCCGGGGACACAGATACGCAGTATTTT.